The T cell receptor (beta chain) under discussion was sequenced for a study of blood T cell repertoires in COVID-19 (dated by TCRdb to about 2020). Concerning the study at large: The collaborator samples originated in the United States, Italy and Spain and spanned the acute and convalescent phases of COVID-19. Deeply sampled blood TCRbeta repertoires from subjects exposed to, actively infected with, or recovered from COVID-19 were included in the dataset. The material from the prospective study consisted of cDNA or gDNA derived from T cells, B-cell-depleted T cells, or PBMCs. The samples were drawn from the first 160 participants of the ongoing ImmuneRACE study and from 950 to 1,500 subjects provided by 6 global collaborators. A de-identified subject ID, COVID-19 status, age in years and sex were almost always included in the sample metadata. The repertoires were released in a freely available public database meant as a resource for research on the immune response to SARS-CoV-2. Where HLA class I and class II types were available, the types were taken from metadata supplied by the sample provider, not from assay-based typing. Overall study results and their limits: The amount of clinical and demographic metadata varied by source and participant and was provided uncurated.

CDR3 length: 13 amino acids, cysteine to phenylalanine. The sequence is cut down to CDR3 DNA, 39 bases in frame from base 1. The germline V gene encodes CDR1 SGHDN and CDR2 FVKESK. Trimming at the junction amounts to 0 bases on V and 7 bases on J, and the germline ends lie 7 bases apart. The immunoSEQ Assay, a bias-controlled multiplex PCR, was used to amplify TCRbeta CDR3 regions from genomic DNA. As for how the authors treated the data: The number of nucleated cells in each sample was estimated by amplification of reference gene primers within the assay. Sequence reads were collapsed and filtered to measure the absolute abundance of every unique TCRbeta CDR3 rearrangement. For each sample, productive Simpson clonality was calculated as the square root of Simpson's diversity index over productive rearrangements. Imported from immuneACCESS, the table was reduced by TCRdb to in-frame sequences with V and J called. These copies leave out some clones; in studies compared against another copy, an unresolved V gene accounts for under half, and the cause of the remainder is not known. V and J calls and clone size follow that table, whereas D and trimming were derived from the DNA. Recorded for this sample are around 130,000 clones; under 90% of them occurred a single time. About 2.2% of the sample comes from the top ten.

The table lists this clone with a few counts. Its antigen remains undetermined. Nothing much larger sits one base from this clone, and base qualities are not available. Participants in the prospective study were aged 18 to 89 years, lived in some 24 United States geographic areas, and enrolled through a virtual design. Cohort assignment in the prospective study relied on participant-reported clinical history from a screening survey and a study questionnaire. Each participant in the prospective study had whole blood, serum and a nasopharyngeal or oropharyngeal swab collected by mobile phlebotomists. Prospective study participants could optionally give additional blood draws and questionnaires over a roughly 2-month period. Before DNA extraction, blood samples from the prospective study were shipped at room temperature or frozen.

The sequence links TRBV14 to TRBJ1-5; the D gene is unclear. This clonotype was obtained from a middle-aged man with acute COVID-19. Sequenced sample: PBMCs or T cells enriched from blood (not recorded which). The CDR3 loop reads CASSQDREQPQHF. The nucleotides are TGTGCCAGCAGCCAAGACCGAGAGCAGCCCCAGCATTTT.